The 3 T cell receptor beta chains listed next were all sequenced from one sample in a study of blood T cell repertoires in COVID-19. Measured with immunoSEQ multiplex PCR; TCRdb has only the in-frame clones, and not every one. This sample yields under 300,000 clones, of which around 85% are seen a single time; approximately 2% belongs to the top ten. Sample: PBMCs or T cells enriched from blood (not recorded which). The receptors here all came from a woman between 50 and 59 years old who had recovered from COVID-19.

This chain joins TRBV11-2 and TRBJ2-7; a weak D match, TRBD2 (7 bases). The ends were cut back, 0 bases at V and 4 bases at J, with 16 bases in the middle. In germline, CDR1 is SGHAT, CDR2 FQNNGV. CDR3 size: 16 residues. The CDR3 DNA is TGTGCCAGCAGCTTAGATTTGGGGGGGGCACATTACGAGCAGTACTTC. Translated: CASSLDLGGAHYEQYF.

The chain combines TRBV28 with TRBJ1-1, with TRBD1 identical over 7 bases. The CDR3 has 14 amino acids. CDR1 and CDR2 from the germline V gene are MDHEN and SYDVKM. The V gene end was trimmed by 6 bases and the J gene end by 3 bases; junction bases not matched to a gene: 7. CDR3: CASSAVDRDTEAFF. In nucleotides, the CDR3 is TGTGCCAGCAGCGCTGTTGACAGGGACACTGAAGCTTTCTTT.

J is TRBJ1-5 and V is TRBV5-1; D is perhaps TRBD1 (6 bases). With 0 bases removed from V and 3 bases from J, the gap between germline ends came to 25 bases. Germline V lookup: CDR1 SGHRS, CDR2 YFSETQ. The CDR3 extends over 20 amino acids. The CDR3 protein is CASSLALTTHAAGDNQPQHF. The CDR3 region has the DNA TGCGCCAGCAGCTTGGCCTTGACGACGCACGCCGCAGGGGACAATCAGCCCCAGCATTTT.